A single T cell receptor beta chain is shown here with its context. The target antigen is unknown. Generated by immunoSEQ multiplex PCR, the TCRdb table keeps only in-frame clones and is missing some. The table includes about 2.2 million clones, roughly 91% detected once. The CDR3 contains 15 residues. With 4 bases clipped from V and 8 bases from J, the junction kept 9 bases outside the gene matches. CDR1 is SGHNT, CDR2 YYREEE, per germline (reference sequence). The source of the sample is a study of shared clonotypes between healthy human individuals. The study, taken as a whole, reports: Between several donors, naive CD4 clonotypes were shared at a level of around 5.2%. Rarefaction indicated that sorted-subset sequencing remained incomplete although depth was large.

The naive CD8 subset, CD45RO-negative cells positively selected for CCR7, excluded terminally differentiated effector memory CD45RA+ cells. The donors were adults (healthy and HIV-negative) with no recent acute infections or vaccinations. The chain combines TRBV5-4 with TRBJ1-4, with 9 bases lining up with TRBD1. The sample was naive CD8+ T cells from PBMCs. The receptor comes from a man aged 18 to 30 in good health. Some clones in this sample may be carry-over from other donors' samples. CDR3 coding DNA: TGTGCCAGCAGCGTTACAGGGGGCGTCCGGGAAAAACTGTTTTTT. Protein sequence: CASSVTGGVREKLFF.